The rows below give T cell receptor beta chains drawn from one sample of a study of T cell changes during pregnancy in multiple sclerosis. Some clones are missing from TCRdb's copy, which holds only in-frame ones; the method was immunoSEQ multiplex PCR. The table has around 70,000 clones, 85% to 95% seen once; the top ten hold about 2.3%. Sequences were derived from peripheral blood, sampled before pregnancy. The receptors shown here come from a female donor with multiple sclerosis, enrolled in a pregnancy study. Both conserved end residues are trimmed from each CDR3.

j_call v_call cdr3_aa
TRBJ2-7 TRBV5-1 ASSSSGSSYEQY
TRBJ1-2 TRBV5-4 ASSLDNRGYT
TRBJ2-2 TRBV29-1 SVAPTGLRSMTGELF
TRBJ2-3 TRBV5-1 ASSLGTSGRFLSRTDTQY
TRBJ2-1 TRBV4-3 ASSRLAAGGEQF
TRBJ2-7 TRBV5-3 ARSSKREGAYEQY
TRBJ2-3 TRBV5-1 ASSTLADSTDTQY
TRBJ1-5 TRBV28 ASSLVRGLQPQH
TRBJ2-2 TRBV19 ASSIGHTGELF
TRBJ2-7 TRBV27 ASSFKGAYEQY
TRBJ2-5 TRBV12-5 ASGLEIRTGIETQY
TRBJ2-7 TRBV5-4 ASSPPGLVYEQY
TRBJ2-7 TRBV6-6 ASIADTEQY
TRBJ1-2 TRBV9 ASSESRDRGFYGYT
TRBJ1-1 TRBV4-3 ASSQGPDRENTEAF
TRBJ1-5 TRBV4-3 ASSQMTGGNQPQH
TRBJ1-2 TRBV6-5 ASSYSRDGYGYT